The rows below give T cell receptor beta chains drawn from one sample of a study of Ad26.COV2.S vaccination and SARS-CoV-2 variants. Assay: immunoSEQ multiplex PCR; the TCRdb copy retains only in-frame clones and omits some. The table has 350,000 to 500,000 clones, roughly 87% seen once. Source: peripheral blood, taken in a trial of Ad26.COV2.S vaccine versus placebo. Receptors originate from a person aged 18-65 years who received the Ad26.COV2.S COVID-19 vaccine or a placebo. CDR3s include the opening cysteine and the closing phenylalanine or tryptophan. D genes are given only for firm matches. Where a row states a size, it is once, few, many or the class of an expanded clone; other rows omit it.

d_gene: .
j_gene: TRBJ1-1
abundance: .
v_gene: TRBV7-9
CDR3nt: TGTGCCAGCTCCCCGATGGGGGGTGCTGAAGCTTTCTTT
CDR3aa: CASSPMGGAEAFF

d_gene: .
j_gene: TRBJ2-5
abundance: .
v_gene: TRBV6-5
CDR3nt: TGTGCCAGCACCTACCCCGGCCATGAGACCCAGTACTTC
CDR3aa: CASTYPGHETQYF

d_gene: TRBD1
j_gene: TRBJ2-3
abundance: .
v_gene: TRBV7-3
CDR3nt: TGTGCCAGCAGCCGACAGGGGCCCCCTCTGGCGGATACGCAGTATTTT
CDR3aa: CASSRQGPPLADTQYF

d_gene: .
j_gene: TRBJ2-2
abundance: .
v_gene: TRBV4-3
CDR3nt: TGCGCCAGCAGCCAAGAACTAAACACCGGGGAGCTGTTTTTT
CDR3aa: CASSQELNTGELFF

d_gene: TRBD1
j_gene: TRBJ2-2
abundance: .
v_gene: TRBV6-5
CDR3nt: TGTGCCAGCAACCCGGACAGGGGAGGCACCGGGGAGCTGTTTTTT
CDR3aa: CASNPDRGGTGELFF

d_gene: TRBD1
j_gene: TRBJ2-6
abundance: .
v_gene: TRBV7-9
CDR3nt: TGTGCCAGCAGCTTACCGGGACAGGCTGGGGCCAACGTCCTGACTTTC
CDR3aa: CASSLPGQAGANVLTF

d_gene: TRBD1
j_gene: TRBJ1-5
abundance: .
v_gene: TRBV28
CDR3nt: TGTGCCAGCCAGGGGGCGAATCGCAATCAGCCCCAGCATTTT
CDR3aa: CASQGANRNQPQHF

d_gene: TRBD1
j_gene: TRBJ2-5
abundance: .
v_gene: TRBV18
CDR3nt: TGTGCCAGCTCCCCCGGACAGGGAAAAGAGACCCAGTACTTC
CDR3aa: CASSPGQGKETQYF

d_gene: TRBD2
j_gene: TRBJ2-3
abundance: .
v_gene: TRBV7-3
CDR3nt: TGTGCCAGCAGCACGAGGACTAGCGGGAGTTCCACGCCAGATACGCAGTATTTT
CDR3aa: CASSTRTSGSSTPDTQYF

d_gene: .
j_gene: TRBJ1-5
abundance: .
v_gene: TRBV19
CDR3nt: TGTGCCAGTAGCCCCTCGGCGAGGGACCTCCCCCAGCATTTT
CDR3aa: CASSPSARDLPQHF

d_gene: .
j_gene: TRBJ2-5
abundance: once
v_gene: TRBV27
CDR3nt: TGTGCCAGCAGTTATCGGTACCAAGAGACCCAGTACTTC
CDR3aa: CASSYRYQETQYF

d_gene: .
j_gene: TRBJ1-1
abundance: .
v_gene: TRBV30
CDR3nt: TGTGCCTGGAGTGTCGGGGTGATGAACACTGAAGCTTTCTTT
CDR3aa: CAWSVGVMNTEAFF

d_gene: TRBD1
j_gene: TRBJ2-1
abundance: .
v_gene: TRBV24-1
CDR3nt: TGTGCCACCAGTGACTTTGGACAGGCCACCTACAATGAGCAGTTCTTC
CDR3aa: CATSDFGQATYNEQFF

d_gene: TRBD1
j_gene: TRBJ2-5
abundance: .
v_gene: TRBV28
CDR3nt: TGTGCCAGCAGTATCTCCCGGACAGGCGAGGAGACCCAGTACTTC
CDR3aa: CASSISRTGEETQYF

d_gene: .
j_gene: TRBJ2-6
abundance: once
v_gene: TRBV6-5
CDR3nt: TGTGCCAGCAGTTACTCCCCCGGGAGTGGGGCCAACGTCCTGACTTTC
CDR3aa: CASSYSPGSGANVLTF

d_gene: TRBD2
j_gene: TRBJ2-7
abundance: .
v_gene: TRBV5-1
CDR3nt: TGCGCCAGCAGCACACTAGCGGGAGGATCCCGTGAGCAGTACTTC
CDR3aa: CASSTLAGGSREQYF

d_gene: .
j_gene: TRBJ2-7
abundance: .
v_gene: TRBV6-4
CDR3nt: TGTGCCAGGTCAGGGGTGAGACCCTCCTACGAGCAGTACTTC
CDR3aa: CARSGVRPSYEQYF

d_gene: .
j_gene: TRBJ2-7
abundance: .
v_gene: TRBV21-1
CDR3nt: TGTGCCAGCAGCAAAGCCCAGGGGAACGAAGCGGGAGAGGGGAACGAGCAGTACTTC
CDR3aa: CASSKAQGNEAGEGNEQYF

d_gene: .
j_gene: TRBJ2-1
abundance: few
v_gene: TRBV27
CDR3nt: TGTGCCGTCGGACAGGGAGGGGGCAATGAGCAGTTCTTC
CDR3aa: CAVGQGGGNEQFF

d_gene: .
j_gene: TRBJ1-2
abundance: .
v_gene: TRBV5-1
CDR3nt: TGCGCCAGCAGCTTGAGAGCTAACTATGGCTACACCTTC
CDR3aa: CASSLRANYGYTF

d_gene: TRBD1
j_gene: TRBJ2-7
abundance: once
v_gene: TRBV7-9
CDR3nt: TGTGCCAGCAGCTTAGTTGGTACAGGGGACCCTGCCTACGAGCAGTACTTC
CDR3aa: CASSLVGTGDPAYEQYF

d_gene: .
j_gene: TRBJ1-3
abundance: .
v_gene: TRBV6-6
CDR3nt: TGTGCCAGCAGTCCGACGGTCTCTGGAAACACCATATATTTT
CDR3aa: CASSPTVSGNTIYF

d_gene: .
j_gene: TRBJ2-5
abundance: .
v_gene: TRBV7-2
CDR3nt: TGTGCCAGCAGCTCGGGCCCCGGTGAGGCCCAGTACTTC
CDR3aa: CASSSGPGEAQYF

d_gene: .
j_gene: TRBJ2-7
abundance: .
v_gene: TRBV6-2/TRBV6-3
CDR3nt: TGTGCCAGCAGTTACGTAAAAAACGGGGTCTATTCCGAGCAGTACTTC
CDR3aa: CASSYVKNGVYSEQYF

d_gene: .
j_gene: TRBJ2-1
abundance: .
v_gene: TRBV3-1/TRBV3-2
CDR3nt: TGTGCCAGCAGCCAAGGCGAGACAGCTAGGGATGAGCAGTTCTTC
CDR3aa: CASSQGETARDEQFF

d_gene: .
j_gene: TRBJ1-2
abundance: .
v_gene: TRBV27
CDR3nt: TGTGCCAGCAGTTTATCCTTCAGGGATGGCTACACCTTC
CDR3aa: CASSLSFRDGYTF

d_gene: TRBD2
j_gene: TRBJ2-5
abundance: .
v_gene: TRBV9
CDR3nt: TGTGCCAGCAGCCTCTTTGGTGGGGGGAGGGGTCAAGAGACCCAGTACTTC
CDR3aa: CASSLFGGGRGQETQYF

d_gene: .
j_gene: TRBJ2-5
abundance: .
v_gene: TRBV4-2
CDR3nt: TGTGCCAGCAGCCAAGGGTCCCAAGAGACCCAGTACTTC
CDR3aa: CASSQGSQETQYF

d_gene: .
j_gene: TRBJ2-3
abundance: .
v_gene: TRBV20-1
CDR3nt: TGCAGTGCTAGACGGACAGATACGCAGTATTTT
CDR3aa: CSARRTDTQYF

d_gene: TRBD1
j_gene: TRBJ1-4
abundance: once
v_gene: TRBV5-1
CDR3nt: TGCGCCAGCAGCTTCTACAGGGGGACTAATGAAAAACTGTTTTTT
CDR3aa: CASSFYRGTNEKLFF

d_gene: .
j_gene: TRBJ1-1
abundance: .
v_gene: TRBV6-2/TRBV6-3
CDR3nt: TGTGCCAGCAGTCACGGGACTTACGAAGCTGAAGCTTTCTTT
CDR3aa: CASSHGTYEAEAFF

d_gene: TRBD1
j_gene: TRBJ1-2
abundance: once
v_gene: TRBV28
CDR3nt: TGTGCCAGCAGTGTACAGGGGGTAACCATGGCTAACTATGGCTACACCTTC
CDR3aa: CASSVQGVTMANYGYTF

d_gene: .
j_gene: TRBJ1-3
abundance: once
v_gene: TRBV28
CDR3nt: TGTGCCAGCAGTTTAGTCGTCGGGGGGTCCGGAAACACCATATATTTT
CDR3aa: CASSLVVGGSGNTIYF

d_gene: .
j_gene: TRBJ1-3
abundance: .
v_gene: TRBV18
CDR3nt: TGTGCCAGCTCACCTCAGGAGATGAGCTCTGGAAACACCATATATTTT
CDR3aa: CASSPQEMSSGNTIYF

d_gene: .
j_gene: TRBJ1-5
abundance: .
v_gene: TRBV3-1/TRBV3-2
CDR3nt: TGTGCCAGCAGCCAAGATCGGGGTGCGGGCAATCAGCCCCAGCATTTT
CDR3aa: CASSQDRGAGNQPQHF

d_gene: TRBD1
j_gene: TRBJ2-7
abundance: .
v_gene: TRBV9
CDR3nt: TGTGCCAGCAGCTCCCGAGACAGGGGGCTCGAGAATCTGTACTTC
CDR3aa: CASSSRDRGLENLYF

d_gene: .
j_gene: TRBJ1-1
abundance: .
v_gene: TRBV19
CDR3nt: TGTGCCAGTAGTATCCACCAAGGGACTGAAGCTTTCTTT
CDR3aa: CASSIHQGTEAFF

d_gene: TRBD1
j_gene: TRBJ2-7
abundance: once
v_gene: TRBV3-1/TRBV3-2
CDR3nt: TGTGCCAGCAGCCACTGTCACCGGGACAGGACCCCCTACGAGCAGTACTTC
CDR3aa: CASSHCHRDRTPYEQYF

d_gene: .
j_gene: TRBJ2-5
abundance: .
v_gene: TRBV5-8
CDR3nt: TGTGCCAGCAGCTTGGGTGTGGTCGGGAGAGGGCAAGAGACCCAGTACTTC
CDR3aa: CASSLGVVGRGQETQYF

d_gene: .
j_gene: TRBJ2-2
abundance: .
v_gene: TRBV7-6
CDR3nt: TGTGCCAGCAGCCCCACGGAGGGTTTCACCGGGGAGCTGTTTTTT
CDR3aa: CASSPTEGFTGELFF

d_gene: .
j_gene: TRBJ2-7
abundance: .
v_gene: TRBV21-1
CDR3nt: TGTGCCAGCAGCAAAAACGGGGAACAGTTTAGCTCCTACGAGCAGTACTTC
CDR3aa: CASSKNGEQFSSYEQYF

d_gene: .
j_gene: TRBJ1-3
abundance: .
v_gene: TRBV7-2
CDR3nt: TGTGCCAGCAGCTTAGTGGGGGGGTCCCAATCTCTAAACACCATATATTTT
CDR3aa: CASSLVGGSQSLNTIYF

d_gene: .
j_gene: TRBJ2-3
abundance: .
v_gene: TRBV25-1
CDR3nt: TGTGCCAGCAGCGCCAGGGGCAGGGATACGCAGTATTTT
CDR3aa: CASSARGRDTQYF

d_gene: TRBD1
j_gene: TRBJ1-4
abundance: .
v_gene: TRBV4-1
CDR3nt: TGCGCCAGCAGCCAAGCCGGGACAGGCAATGAAAAACTGTTTTTT
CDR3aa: CASSQAGTGNEKLFF

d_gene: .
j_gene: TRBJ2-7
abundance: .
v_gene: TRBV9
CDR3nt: TGTGCCAGCAGCCCTAGTGGAGGGGGCAGCTACGAGCAGTACTTC
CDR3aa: CASSPSGGGSYEQYF

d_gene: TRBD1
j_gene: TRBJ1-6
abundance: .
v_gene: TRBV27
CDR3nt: TGTGCCAGCACGGACAGGGGAATCAATTCACCCCTCCACTTT
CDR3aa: CASTDRGINSPLHF

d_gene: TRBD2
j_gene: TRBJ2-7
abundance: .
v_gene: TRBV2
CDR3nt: TGTGCCAGCAAACGGACTAGCGGGAGTGGTGGGGAGCAGTACTTC
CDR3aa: CASKRTSGSGGEQYF

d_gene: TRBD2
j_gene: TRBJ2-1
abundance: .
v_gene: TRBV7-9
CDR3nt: TGTGCCAGCAGCTCACCACTAGCGGGAGAGATCTACAATGAGCAGTTCTTC
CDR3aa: CASSSPLAGEIYNEQFF

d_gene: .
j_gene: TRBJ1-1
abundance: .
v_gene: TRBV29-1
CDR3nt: TGCAGCGTTGAAGGGCCGCTGAACACTGAAGCTTTCTTT
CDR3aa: CSVEGPLNTEAFF

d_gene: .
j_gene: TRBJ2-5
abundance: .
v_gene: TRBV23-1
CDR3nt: TGCGCCAGCAGTCGCGGAGGGTGGACAGAGACCCAGTACTTC
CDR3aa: CASSRGGWTETQYF

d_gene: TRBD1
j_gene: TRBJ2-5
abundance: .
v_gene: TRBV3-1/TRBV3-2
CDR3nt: TGTGCCAGCAGCCAAGGAGGGGGACAGGGAGAGACCCAGTACTTC
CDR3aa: CASSQGGGQGETQYF

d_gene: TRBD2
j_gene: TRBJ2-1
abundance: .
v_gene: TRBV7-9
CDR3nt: TGTGCCAGCAGCTTAAGGCGGCGTAAAACTAGCGGGAACAATGAGCAGTTCTTC
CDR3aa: CASSLRRRKTSGNNEQFF

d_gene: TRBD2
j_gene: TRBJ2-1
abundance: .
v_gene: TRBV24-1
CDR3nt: TGTGCCACCAGTGATCAGGCTCTAGCGGGAGTTTACAATGAGCAGTTCTTC
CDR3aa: CATSDQALAGVYNEQFF

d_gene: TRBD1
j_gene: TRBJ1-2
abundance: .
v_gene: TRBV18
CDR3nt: TGTGCCAGCTCACGGGACAGGGAGCCTGGCTACACCTTC
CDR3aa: CASSRDREPGYTF

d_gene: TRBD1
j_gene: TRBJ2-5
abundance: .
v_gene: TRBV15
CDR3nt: TGTGCCACCAGCAGAACCGGGACAGCGCAAGAGACCCAGTACTTC
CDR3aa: CATSRTGTAQETQYF

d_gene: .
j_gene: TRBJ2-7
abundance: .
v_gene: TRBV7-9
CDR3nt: TGTGCCAGCAGCTCAGGGAGTAACGAGCAGTACTTC
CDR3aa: CASSSGSNEQYF

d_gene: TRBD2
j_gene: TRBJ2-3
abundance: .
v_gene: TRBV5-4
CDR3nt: TGTGCCAGCAGCTTGGATCGTAGCGGGAGGGCCAGGGACACAGATACGCAGTATTTT
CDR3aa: CASSLDRSGRARDTDTQYF

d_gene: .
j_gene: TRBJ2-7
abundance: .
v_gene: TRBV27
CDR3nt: TGTGCCAGCAGGATTCGGACAGATCTATACTACGAGCAGTACTTC
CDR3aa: CASRIRTDLYYEQYF

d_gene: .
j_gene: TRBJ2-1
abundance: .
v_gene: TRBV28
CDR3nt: TGTGCCAGCAGTTTAAGTAGTCCGGCAGGCGGGGACAATGAGCAGTTCTTC
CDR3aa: CASSLSSPAGGDNEQFF